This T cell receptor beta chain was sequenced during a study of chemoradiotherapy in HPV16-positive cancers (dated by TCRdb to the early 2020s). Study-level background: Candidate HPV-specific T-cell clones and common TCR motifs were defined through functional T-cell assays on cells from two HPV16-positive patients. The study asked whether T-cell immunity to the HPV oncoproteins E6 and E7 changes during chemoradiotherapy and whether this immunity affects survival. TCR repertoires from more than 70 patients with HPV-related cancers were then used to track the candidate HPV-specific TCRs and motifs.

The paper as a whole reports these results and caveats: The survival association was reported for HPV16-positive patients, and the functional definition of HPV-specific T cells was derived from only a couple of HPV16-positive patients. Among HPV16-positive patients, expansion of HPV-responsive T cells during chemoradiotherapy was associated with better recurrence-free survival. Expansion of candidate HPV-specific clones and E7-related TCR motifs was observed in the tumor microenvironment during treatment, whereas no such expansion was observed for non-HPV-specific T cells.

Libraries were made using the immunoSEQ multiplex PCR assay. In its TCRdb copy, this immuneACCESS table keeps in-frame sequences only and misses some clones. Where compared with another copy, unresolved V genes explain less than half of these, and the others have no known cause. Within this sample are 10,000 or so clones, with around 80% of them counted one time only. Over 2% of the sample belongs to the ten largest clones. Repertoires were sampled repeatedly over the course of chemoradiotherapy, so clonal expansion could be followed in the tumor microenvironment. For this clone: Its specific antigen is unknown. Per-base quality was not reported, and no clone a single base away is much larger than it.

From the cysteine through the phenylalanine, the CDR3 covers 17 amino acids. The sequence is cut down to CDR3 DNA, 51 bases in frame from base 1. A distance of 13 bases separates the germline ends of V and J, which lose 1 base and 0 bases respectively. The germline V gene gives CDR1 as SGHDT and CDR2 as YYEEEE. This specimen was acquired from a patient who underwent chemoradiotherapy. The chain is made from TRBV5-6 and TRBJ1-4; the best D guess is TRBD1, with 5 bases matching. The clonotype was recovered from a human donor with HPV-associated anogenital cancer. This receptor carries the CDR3 CASSLLWDVATNEKLFF. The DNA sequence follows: TGTGCCAGCAGCTTGTTGTGGGACGTTGCAACTAATGAAAAACTGTTTTTT.